This T cell receptor beta chain comes out of a study of identical twins. This clonotype was counted a few times. Antigen specificity is unknown. Germline values: CDR1 MNHNS, CDR2 SASEGT. This CDR3 comprises 15 residues. Between the trimmed V and J ends, which lost 6 bases and 7 bases, there was a span of 16 bases. Study-wide points: Zero-insertion findings could be partly confounded by invariant cells (MAIT and iNKT cells). Sequences that were beta out-of-frame showed weaker excess twin sharing. The models systematically underestimated how much out-of-frame TCR alpha was shared in monozygotic twins.

TCRdb re-called the 5' RACE reads with MiXCR, one entry per CDR3 protein. The data hold approximately 140,000 distinct CDR3 sequences, with around 3.5% observed a single time. The chain uses TRBV6-1 and TRBJ1-6, with D unresolved. The origin of this receptor is a young man in good health. Sequenced: memory T cells sorted from blood. The CDR3 sequence is CASRRELGMNSPLHF. The CDR3 DNA is TGTGCCAGCAGGAGGGAATTGGGGATGAATTCACCCCTCCACTTT.